The 24 T cell receptor beta chains presented below share a single source sample, sequenced in a study of follicular helper T cells after annual influenza vaccination. Time point noted: 2015-2016 season, 7 days after influenza vaccination. The repertoire was sequenced with immunoSEQ multiplex PCR; TCRdb's copy has only in-frame clones and lacks some. The sample has roughly 7,000 clones, roughly 84% seen once. The sample in question was CXCR5+ CD38- circulating T follicular helper cells from blood, obtained 7 days after influenza vaccination. As to subset: circulating Tfh, non-naive CD4+CXCR5+PD-1+ (ICOS+CD38+ or ICOS-CD38-). The receptors shown here come from an adult who received the influenza vaccine.

The chain links TRBV5-1 to TRBJ2-5; TRBD2 might be the D (6 bases). Between the trimmed V and J ends, which lost 4 bases and 1 base, there was a span of 11 bases. The CDR3 is 14 amino acids. Germline V CDR1 and CDR2: SGHRS, YFSETQ. CDR3 loop: CASSRLGGQETQYF. Here the CDR3 DNA reads TGCGCCAGCAGCCGGTTGGGGGGCCAAGAGACCCAGTACTTC.

The chain is built from TRBV10-3 and TRBJ2-2, with 9 bases matching TRBD1. This CDR3 has 15 amino acids. Germline V gives CDR1 ENHRY, CDR2 SYGVKD. V lost 5 bases, J lost 1 base, and 2 bases stayed unmatched. The CDR3 protein is CAISPGQGNTGELFF. DNA for the CDR3: TGTGCCATCAGTCCGGGACAGGGGAACACCGGGGAGCTGTTTTTT.

The rearrangement uses TRBV28 and TRBJ2-3, with D perhaps being TRBD1 or TRBD2 (6 bases each). V gave up 6 bases and J gave up 2 bases, with 15 bases separating them. The germline V gene encodes CDR1 MDHEN and CDR2 SYDVKM. This CDR3 contains 15 residues. CDR3 in DNA: TGTGCCAGCAGGCCCAGGGGCGGGATCACAGATACGCAGTATTTT. This sequence encodes CASRPRGGITDTQYF. Combining the CDR3 with reference TRBV28 and TRBJ2-3 gives the whole variable domain DVKVTQSSRYLVKRTGEKVFLECVQDMDHENMFWYRQDPGLGLRLIYFSYDVKMKEKGDIPEGYSVSREKKERFSLILESASTNQTSMYLCASRPRGGITDTQYFGPGTRLTVL.

The V and J genes are TRBV7-2 and TRBJ2-1; 10 nucleotides line up with TRBD1. Per germline, CDR1 SGHTA and CDR2 FQGNSA. The CDR3 totals 15 residues. V shed 5 bases and J 5 bases; nucleotides not matched to a gene: 6. CDR3 DNA: TGTGCCAGCAGCCAGACAGGGGGCTATAACAATGAGCAGTTCTTC. Its protein product is CASSQTGGYNNEQFF.

The chain is built from TRBV5-6 and TRBJ2-3; 7 nucleotides line up with TRBD1. V lost 4 bases to trimming and J lost 4 bases; unmatched junction nucleotides: 12. This CDR3 contains 16 residues. Germline lookup yields CDR1 SGHDT and CDR2 YYEEEE. The chain's CDR3 is CASSRTDRVSADTQYF. DNA of the CDR3: TGTGCCAGCAGCCGTACCGACAGGGTAAGCGCAGATACGCAGTATTTT.

The rearrangement links TRBV6-5 to TRBJ1-5, with 8 bases lining up with TRBD1. The CDR3 contains 13 residues. CDR1 MNHEY and CDR2 SVGAGI come from the germline V gene. With V trimmed by 6 bases and J by 9 bases, 7 bases remained unmatched. CDR3 amino acids: CASRGQGGRPQHF. CDR3 bases: TGTGCCAGCAGAGGACAGGGTGGGCGGCCCCAGCATTTT.

The V gene is TRBV6-1, the J gene TRBJ1-1; possible D gene TRBD1, 6 bases. Trimming pared 6 bases from V and 1 base from J, leaving 12 bases between. Looked up from germline, CDR1 is MNHNS and CDR2 is SASEGT. This CDR3 is built from 14 residues. DNA of the CDR3: TGTGCCAGCAGACAAACAGGGTCGAACACTGAAGCTTTCTTT. Amino acid sequence: CASRQTGSNTEAFF.

The chain has TRBV2 and TRBJ2-5; D is perhaps TRBD2 (6 bases). The germline V and J ends were trimmed by 3 bases and 2 bases, with 13 bases remaining between them. This CDR3 contains 15 residues. Germline CDR1 and CDR2: SNHLY and FYNNEI. The CDR3 nucleotides read TGTGCCAGCAGTGAGACAACGGGGGTTCAAGAGACCCAGTACTTC. It yields the protein CASSETTGVQETQYF.

V is TRBV5-6 and J is TRBJ2-3; perhaps D is TRBD1 or TRBD2 (5 bases each). There are 15 residues in the CDR3. Per germline, CDR1 SGHDT and CDR2 YYEEEE. The V end was cut by 2 bases, the J end by 2 bases, with 12 bases between. The CDR3 DNA reads TGTGCCAGCAGCTTCGGGACGGGTTACACAGATACGCAGTATTTT. Protein product: CASSFGTGYTDTQYF.

The rearrangement uses TRBV4-1 and TRBJ1-5; D is unclear. The CDR3 has 14 amino acids. Trimming left V 0 bases short and J 4 bases short, with 7 bases between. Germline-derived CDR1 and CDR2 are MGHRA and YSYEKL. As DNA, the CDR3 is TGCGCCAGCAGCCAAGATCGAGGTAATCAGCCCCAGCATTTT. Translated, it gives CASSQDRGNQPQHF.

The chain has TRBV29-1 and TRBJ2-5; 7 bases fit TRBD2. With 4 bases clipped from V and 2 bases from J, the junction kept 4 bases outside the gene matches. The CDR3 covers 13 residues. The germline CDR1 and CDR2 sequences are SQVTM and ANQGSEA. CDR3 bases: TGCAGCGTTGCCGGGGGGAGTCAAGAGACCCAGTACTTC. Translating gives CSVAGGSQETQYF.

The chain employs TRBV9 and TRBJ2-7; D ambiguous. Between the trimmed V and J ends, which lost 0 bases and 0 bases, there was a span of 7 bases. Germline V gives CDR1 SGDLS, CDR2 YYNGEE. The CDR3 spans 14 residues. The CDR3 sequence: CASSVAASSYEQYF. The DNA for the CDR3 is TGTGCCAGCAGCGTAGCGGCTAGCTCCTACGAGCAGTACTTC.

The CDR3 is CATSSGAAWEEPQHF. DNA of the CDR3: TGTGCCACCAGTTCAGGGGCCGCCTGGGAGGAGCCCCAGCATTTT. The chain joins TRBV15 to TRBJ1-5, with a possible D match to TRBD1 (6 bases). Germline loops: CDR1 LNHNV, CDR2 YYDKDF (reference sequence). The CDR3 extends over 15 amino acids. Trimming took 6 bases from V and 8 from J, leaving 20 bases between them. Based on the CDR3 plus reference TRBV15 and TRBJ1-5, the full variable domain is DAMVIQNPRYQVTQFGKPVTLSCSQTLNHNVMYWYQQKSSQAPKLLFHYYDKDFNNEADTPDNFQSRRPNTSFCFLDIRSPGLGDTAMYLCATSSGAAWEEPQHFGDGTRLSIL.

The gene calls are TRBV6-6 and TRBJ2-3; D might be TRBD1 (6 bases). Per the germline V gene, CDR1 is MNHNY and CDR2 is SVGAGI (reference sequence). The CDR3 length is 13 residues. Trimming left V 4 bases short and J 6 bases short, with 11 bases between. This CDR3 is CASSLPGDDTQYF. In DNA form, the CDR3 reads TGTGCCAGCAGTTTACCAGGGGACGATACGCAGTATTTT.

The chain carries TRBV4-1 and TRBJ2-3; 11 bases are a match to TRBD2. The junction had 1 base not matched to a gene; V was cut back by 2 bases and J by 3 bases. The CDR3 covers 15 residues. Germline CDR1 reads MGHRA; CDR2 reads YSYEKL. CDR3 amino acids: CASSQRTSGTDTQYF. The CDR3 nucleotides read TGCGCCAGCAGCCAAAGGACTAGCGGGACAGATACGCAGTATTTT.

V and J are TRBV5-1 and TRBJ1-2, with D maybe TRBD1 (6 bases). The germline V and J ends were trimmed by 0 bases and 11 bases, with 11 bases remaining between them. The CDR3 sequence is 12 residues long. Per the germline V gene, CDR1 is SGHRS and CDR2 is YFSETQ. The CDR3 DNA reads as TGCGCCAGCAGCTTGGTGACAGGAGATTACACCTTC. It specifies CASSLVTGDYTF. Using reference TRBV5-1 and TRBJ1-2 for the parts outside the CDR3, the full variable domain is KAGVTQTPRYLIKTRGQQVTLSCSPISGHRSVSWYQQTPGQGLQFLFEYFSETQRNKGNFPGRFSGRQFSNSRSEMNVSTLELGDSALYLCASSLVTGDYTFGSGTRLTVV.

This chain uses TRBV5-1 with TRBJ1-1, with no clear D. The CDR3 is made up of 14 amino acids. CDR1 SGHRS and CDR2 YFSETQ come from the germline V gene. V was shortened by 2 bases and J by 1 base, with 9 bases between the two germline ends. The CDR3 loop is CASSFKGQNTEAFF. Here the CDR3 DNA reads TGCGCCAGCAGCTTCAAGGGTCAGAACACTGAAGCTTTCTTT.

The V call is TRBV6-1, the J call TRBJ1-1; 7 nucleotides align to TRBD1. V was pared by 8 bases and J by 1 base, with 19 bases of the junction left unmatched. Germline V gene lookup returns CDR1 MNHNS and CDR2 SASEGT. The CDR3 is 18 amino acids. The CDR3 sequence: CASGGGEGARGRNTEAFF. CDR3 coding DNA: TGTGCCAGCGGTGGCGGGGAGGGGGCGCGAGGCAGGAACACTGAAGCTTTCTTT.

This clone was counted a single time. V and J are TRBV15 and TRBJ1-1; D remains unclear. V lost 8 bases to trimming and J lost 0 bases, with 10 bases between them. Germline CDR1 LNHNV, CDR2 YYDKDF (reference sequence). The length of the CDR3 is 13 residues. CDR3: CATGTDVNTEAFF. As DNA, the CDR3 is TGTGCCACCGGAACAGACGTGAACACTGAAGCTTTCTTT.

The chain is built from TRBV5-1 and TRBJ2-7, with 7 bases lining up with TRBD2. Germline values: CDR1 SGHRS, CDR2 YFSETQ. CDR3 length: 13 amino acids. V was pared by 3 bases and J by 5 bases, with 5 bases of the junction left unmatched. CDR3 in DNA: TGCGCCAGCAGCTGGACTAGGTCCCACGAGCAGTACGTC. This codes for CASSWTRSHEQYV.

V and J are TRBV7-3 and TRBJ2-7, with D perhaps TRBD2 (6 bases). Germline CDR1 reads SGHTA; CDR2 reads FQGTGA. Trimming took 1 base from V and 7 from J, leaving 14 bases between them. The CDR3 loop spans 14 amino acids. The CDR3 region has the DNA TGTGCCAGCAGCTTAAGGAGCGGGTCCGGGGAGCAGTACTTC. Translation: CASSLRSGSGEQYF.

CDR3 bases: TGTGCCATCAGTGAGGAAGGGACTAGCGGGAGAGTTTCCAAAAACATTCAGTACTTC. It codes for CAISEEGTSGRVSKNIQYF. The chain carries TRBV10-3 and TRBJ2-4; 14 nucleotides match TRBD2. The CDR3 runs to 19 residues. The ends lost 2 bases at V and 2 bases at J; junction bases unmatched: 8. Germline V gene data show CDR1 as ENHRY and CDR2 as SYGVKD.

This clone appeared a few times. In nucleotides, the CDR3 is TGCGCCAGCAGCCAAGATAAGGCGGGAGGGAACCACAATGAGCAGTTCTTC. The encoded protein is CASSQDKAGGNHNEQFF. V gene TRBV4-1 combines with J gene TRBJ2-1; TRBD2 matches at 9 bases. The CDR3 is 17 amino acids. With 0 bases clipped from V and 5 bases from J, the junction kept 8 bases outside the gene matches. The germline CDR1 and CDR2 sequences are MGHRA and YSYEKL.

The V gene is TRBV27, the J gene TRBJ2-4; 9 bases align to TRBD1. V shed 6 bases, J shed 6 bases, and the junction held 0 bases outside the gene matches. Looked up from germline, CDR1 is MNHEY and CDR2 is SMNVEV (reference sequence). This CDR3 has 12 amino acids. CDR3 residues: CASRGQGNIQYF. CDR3 DNA: TGTGCCAGCAGGGGACAGGGAAACATTCAGTACTTC.